This T cell receptor (beta chain) comes out of a study of patients and donors after allogeneic stem cell transplantation. MiXCR, run by TCRdb on the RT-PCR reads, gives a single entry per CDR3 protein. This sample has about 150,000 distinct CDR3 sequences, with about 24% found just once. V lost 2 bases, J lost 4 bases, and 11 bases lay in between. Germline-derived CDR1 and CDR2 are KGHDR and SFDVKD. The CDR3 spans 15 residues. This clonotype was sampled from a human donor who was either an allogeneic HSCT recipient or a stem cell or donor lymphocyte infusion donor (not recorded which). It is not recorded whose cells these are; they may come from a transplant donor. Sequenced sample: blood, either unsorted or a sorted T cell fraction (not recorded which). V is TRBV24-1 and J is TRBJ1-5; TRBD1 is a possible D gene (5 bases). This chain's CDR3 is CATSDSPQGNQPQHF. DNA of the CDR3: TGTGCCACCAGTGATTCGCCCCAGGGAAATCAGCCCCAGCATTTT.